A selection of T cell receptor beta chains follows, all from one sample in a study of blood T cell repertoires in COVID-19. Sequencing was performed with immunoSEQ multiplex PCR; in TCRdb, only in-frame clones are kept and a portion is missing. The sample records over 250,000 clones, around 90% being singletons. The sample taken for sequencing was PBMCs or T cells enriched from blood (not recorded which). Every receptor here comes from a woman aged 50 to 60 who had recovered from COVID-19. CDR3s leave out the opening cysteine and the closing phenylalanine or tryptophan. The order of the fields is V gene, J gene, CDR3 protein.

>TRBV28|TRBJ1-4
ASSLSRGGGEKLF
>TRBV28|TRBJ2-1
ASSSSRRNEQF
>TRBV5-4|TRBJ2-7
ASSFYTSGRTYEQY
>TRBV19|TRBJ1-5
ASSIGPGGQPQH
>TRBV9|TRBJ1-1
ASSEGQGFTEAF
>TRBV20-1|TRBJ1-6
SASLGVFSYNSPLH
>TRBV6-2/TRBV6-3|TRBJ1-5
ASSLQGVSNQPQH
>TRBV12-2|TRBJ2-1
ASRFGLAGKGEQF
>TRBV9|TRBJ1-2
ASSVVTGPNYGYT
>TRBV6-5|TRBJ1-1
ASSYSNRGSSTEAF